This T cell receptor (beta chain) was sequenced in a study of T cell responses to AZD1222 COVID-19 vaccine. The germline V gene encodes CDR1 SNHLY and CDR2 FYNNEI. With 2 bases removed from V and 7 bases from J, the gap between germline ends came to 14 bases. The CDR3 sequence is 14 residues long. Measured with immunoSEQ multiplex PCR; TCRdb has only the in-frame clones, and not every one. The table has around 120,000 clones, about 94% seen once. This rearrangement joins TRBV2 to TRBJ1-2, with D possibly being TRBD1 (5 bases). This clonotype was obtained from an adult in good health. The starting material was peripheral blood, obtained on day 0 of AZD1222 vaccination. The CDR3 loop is CASSETGTALGYTF. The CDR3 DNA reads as TGTGCCAGCAGTGAAACCGGGACCGCCCTTGGCTACACCTTC.